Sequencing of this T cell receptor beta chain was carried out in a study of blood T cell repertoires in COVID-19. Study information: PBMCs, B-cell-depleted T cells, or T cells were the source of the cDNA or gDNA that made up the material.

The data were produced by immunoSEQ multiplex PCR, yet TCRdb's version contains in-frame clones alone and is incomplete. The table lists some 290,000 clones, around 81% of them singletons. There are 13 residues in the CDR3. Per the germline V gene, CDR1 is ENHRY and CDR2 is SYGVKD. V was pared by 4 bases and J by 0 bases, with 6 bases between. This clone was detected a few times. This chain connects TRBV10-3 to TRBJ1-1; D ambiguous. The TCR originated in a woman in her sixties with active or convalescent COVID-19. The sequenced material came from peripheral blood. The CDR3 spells CAISVEMNTEAFF. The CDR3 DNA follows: TGTGCCATCAGTGTTGAGATGAACACTGAAGCTTTCTTT.